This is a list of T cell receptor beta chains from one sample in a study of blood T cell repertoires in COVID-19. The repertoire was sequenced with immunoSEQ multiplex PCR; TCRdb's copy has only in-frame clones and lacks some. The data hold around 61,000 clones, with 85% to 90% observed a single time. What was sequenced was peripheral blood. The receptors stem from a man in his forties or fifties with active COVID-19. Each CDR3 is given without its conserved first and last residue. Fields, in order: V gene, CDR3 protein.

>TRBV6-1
ASSEAGLSGANVLT
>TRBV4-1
ASSPTGENTEAF
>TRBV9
PPSVAGGAGNTGELF
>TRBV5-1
ASSLDPSSNTGELF
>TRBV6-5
ASSWGLAGDSEQY
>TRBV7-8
ASSQTRAKNIQY
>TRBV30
AWGIQGSNQPQH
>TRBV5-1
ASSLYYVGYEQY
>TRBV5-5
ASSLPLTGGTPGELF
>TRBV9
ASSVDPSSYNEQF
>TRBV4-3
ASSQVFAGQSYEQY
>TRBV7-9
ASSLGGGTYEQY
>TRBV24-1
ATSSGVPLIN
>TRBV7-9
ASSLGGRSNTEAF
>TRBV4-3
ASSQGRGSFTDTQY
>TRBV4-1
ASSQVVGQGGNEQF
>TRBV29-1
SVETAGNTIY
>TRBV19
ASSIRGVGEQF
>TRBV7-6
AIPRGRGFPLEQY
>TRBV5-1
ASSLGHGGNEKLF
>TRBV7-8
ASSLVSGGVTQY
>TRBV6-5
ASSDRENTEAF
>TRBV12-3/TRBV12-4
ASTLDDLDTQY
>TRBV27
ASSTGLADSYEQY
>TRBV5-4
ASSLVGGANNEQF
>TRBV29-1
SVEDEWGGHYNEQF
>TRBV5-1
ASSFSSGGTGELF
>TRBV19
ASSEGQGAPEAF
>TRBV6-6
ASSDSYSNQPQH
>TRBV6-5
ASHQQGETLKAF
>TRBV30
AWRRAHNSPLH
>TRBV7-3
ASSFRDRGRVTNTEAF
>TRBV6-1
ASSDTLAGGPGGEQF
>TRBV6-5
ASRRQGYNSPLH
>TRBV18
ASSPDRVGSPLH
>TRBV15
ATSRDRGSNQPQH
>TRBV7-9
ASSLLVSGEGYGYT
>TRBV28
ASSFGRGRSSSLRPQH